This T cell receptor beta chain was profiled in a study of T-cell reconstitution after alpha-beta-depleted transplantation in children (dated by TCRdb to the mid-2010s). A note on the overall study: The study quantitatively tracked T-cell immune reconstitution after TCRalphabeta/CD19-depleted allogeneic hematopoietic cell transplantation in children using TCR repertoire profiling.

Compared with germline, V lacks 6 bases and J lacks 5 bases; bases without a gene match: 10. From its cysteine to its phenylalanine, the CDR3 spans 15 amino acids. The kept DNA is CDR3 alone, 45 bases in frame from the first base. Libraries were constructed by PCR. The data were produced on an Illumina HiSeq 2500. To normalize quantification of the TCRbeta repertoire, the TCR libraries were built with molecular barcoding that relied on unique molecular identifiers. TCRdb reran the public reads through fastp at Q25 and MiXCR, keeping productive beta chains. Every entry covers one CDR3 protein and lists the most common genes and DNA from its rows. In this sample the table shows some 530,000 distinct CDR3 sequences, around an eighth of which occur a single time. The top ten clones comprise less than 6.5% of the sample. As to this clonotype: No antigen is known for it. It has no much larger one-base neighbor in the sample; base qualities were not kept.

Sequenced material: PBMCs from the stem cell graft donor, taken from the stem cell graft. The receptor was derived from a human donor who donated a stem cell graft to a child with combined immunodeficiency. This sequence uses TRBV12-3 or TRBV12-4 and TRBJ2-7; the central 10 bases match TRBD2. Read as DNA, the sequence is TGTGCCAGCAGCCCACTAGCGGGGCCTTATCACGAGCAGTACTTC. Its protein reads: CASSPLAGPYHEQYF.